Shown below are 12 T cell receptor beta chains from a single sample sequenced in a study of neoadjuvant anti-PD-1 for oral cavity cancer. The method was immunoSEQ multiplex PCR; TCRdb's version includes in-frame clones alone and lacks a portion of them. The sample has under 15,000 clones, roughly 69% seen once. Sequences were derived from PBMCs, sampled before nivolumab (anti-PD-1) treatment. Receptor source: a person between 35 and 79 years old with oral cavity squamous cell carcinoma.

The chain has TRBV25-1 and TRBJ2-5; no firm D call. CDR3 length: 11 residues. Germline CDR1 and CDR2: MGHDK and SYGVNS. V lost 5 bases and J lost 5, with 6 bases in between. The CDR3 DNA reads as TGTGCCAGCAGTAGGTGGGAGACCCAGTACTTC. Translation gives CASSRWETQYF.

This rearrangement joins TRBV28 to TRBJ1-1; TRBD1 aligns across 10 bases. Germline V lookup: CDR1 MDHEN, CDR2 SYDVKM. V shed 1 base, J shed 3 bases, and the junction held 2 bases outside the gene matches. CDR3 length: 15 residues. The CDR3 coding sequence is TGTGCCAGCAGTTTATTCGGACAGGGGGACACTGAAGCTTTCTTT. As protein: CASSLFGQGDTEAFF.

V gene TRBV5-1 combines with J gene TRBJ2-3; the match to TRBD1 covers 9 bases. V dropped 4 bases and J dropped 7; count of bases not matched to a gene: 7. The V gene's germline CDR1 is SGHRS and CDR2 YFSETQ. The CDR3 sequence is 14 residues long. The CDR3 DNA reads as TGCGCCAGCAGCCTGGACAGGGGAGGATATACGCAGTATTTT. This encodes CASSLDRGGYTQYF.

V and J are TRBV6-1 and TRBJ1-2, with TRBD1 matching over 7 bases. The CDR3 spans 13 residues. From germline, CDR1 is MNHNS and CDR2 SASEGT. Trimming removed 6 bases from V and 6 bases from J; junction bases left unmatched: 7. The CDR3 here is CASRETGLDGYTF. DNA for the CDR3: TGTGCCAGCAGGGAGACAGGGCTCGATGGCTACACCTTC.

This chain connects TRBV10-3 to TRBJ1-1; 7 nucleotides match TRBD1. Germline V gives CDR1 ENHRY, CDR2 SYGVKD. V lost 1 base and J lost 3; bases outside the gene matches: 5. The CDR3 totals 15 residues. The CDR3 nucleotides read TGTGCCATCAGTGAGTACAAGGGGGCGGACACTGAAGCTTTCTTT. It specifies CAISEYKGADTEAFF.

This clone was observed a single time. This chain uses TRBV11-3 with TRBJ2-3; D is unresolved. The length of the CDR3 is 13 residues. Trimming removed 5 bases from V and 0 bases from J, with 6 bases in between. Per germline, CDR1 SGHNT and CDR2 YENEEA. CDR3 bases: TGTGCCAGCAGCGTAGCTAGCACAGATACGCAGTATTTT. Encoded protein: CASSVASTDTQYF.

The chain uses TRBV6-5 and TRBJ1-6; D might be TRBD1 (5 bases). The CDR3 length is 15 residues. The germline gives CDR1 MNHEY, CDR2 SVGAGI. Trimming took off 5 bases at V and 6 bases at J, with 14 bases between the two ends. CDR3 DNA: TGTGCCAGCAGTGCTCAGGGACTTACTAATTCACCCCTCCACTTT. It encodes CASSAQGLTNSPLHF.

The chain has TRBV10-3 and TRBJ2-5; a weak D match, TRBD1 (6 bases). Germline CDR1 and CDR2: ENHRY and SYGVKD. Trimming removed 6 bases at V and 3 bases at J, with 8 bases between. The CDR3 has 12 amino acids. Here the CDR3 DNA reads TGTGCCATCAGGGGGGCGGAAGAGACCCAGTACTTC. The encoded protein is CAIRGAEETQYF.

The chain uses TRBV15 and TRBJ2-7; D ambiguous. The CDR3 consists of 13 residues. V was clipped by 0 bases and J by 8 bases, with 11 bases between them. Per the germline V gene, CDR1 is LNHNV and CDR2 is YYDKDF (reference sequence). CDR3 loop: CATSRDRQYQQYF. CDR3 coding DNA: TGTGCCACCAGCAGAGATCGGCAGTATCAGCAGTACTTC.

The V call is TRBV9, the J call TRBJ1-6; no definite D call. This CDR3 is built from 14 residues. Between the trimmed V and J ends, which lost 0 bases and 11 bases, there was a span of 12 bases. Germline assignment: CDR1 SGDLS and CDR2 YYNGEE. The DNA of the CDR3 is TGTGCCAGCAGCGTAGAGGTATCGCAACCACCCCTCCACTTT. Residues: CASSVEVSQPPLHF.

This clone was detected only once. The V call is TRBV9, the J call TRBJ1-1; TRBD1 matches at 7 bases. The CDR3 runs to 14 residues. CDR1 SGDLS and CDR2 YYNGEE come from the germline V gene. With 4 bases clipped from V and 7 bases from J, the junction kept 10 bases outside the gene matches. CDR3 region: CASSPRGGMGEAFF. CDR3 nucleotide sequence: TGTGCCAGCAGCCCCAGGGGGGGGATGGGTGAAGCTTTCTTT.

The V and J genes are TRBV30 and TRBJ2-2, with 9 bases identical to TRBD2. This CDR3 spans 14 amino acids. V shed 4 bases, J shed 8 bases, and the junction held 8 bases outside the gene matches. The germline V gene encodes CDR1 GTSNPN and CDR2 SVGIG (reference sequence). This CDR3 reads CAWTGTSIEGELFF. CDR3 sequence (DNA): TGTGCCTGGACCGGGACTAGCATAGAAGGGGAGCTGTTTTTT. The full variable domain, rest sourced from reference TRBV30 and TRBJ2-2, is SQTIHQWPATLVQPVGSPLSLECTVEGTSNPNLYWYRQAAGRGLQLLFYSVGIGQISSEVPQNLSASRPQDRQFILSSKKLLLSDSGFYLCAWTGTSIEGELFFGEGSRLTVL.